A selection of T cell receptor beta chains follows, all from one sample in a study of CD4 and CD8 cells across lung adenocarcinoma regions. One entry per CDR3 protein results from TCRdb running MiXCR on the PCR reads. The sample gives tens of thousands of distinct CDR3 sequences, around 59% of which show up once; approximately 24% is in the top ten. What was sequenced was CD8+ T cells from the center of a lung tumor. These receptors were collected from a female donor with lung adenocarcinoma. The CD4 and CD8 labels of this study may be unreliable. Both conserved end residues are part of each CDR3.

V gene: TRBV10-2; J gene: TRBJ2-1; CDR3 protein: CASSDRTSGGQYNEQFF
V gene: TRBV27; J gene: TRBJ2-5; CDR3 protein: CAGSGATGKETQYF
V gene: TRBV25-1; J gene: TRBJ2-1; CDR3 protein: CASSGASFNEQFF
V gene: TRBV12-5; J gene: TRBJ2-2; CDR3 protein: CASGYLLSLGGGELFF
V gene: TRBV10-3; J gene: TRBJ1-2; CDR3 protein: CAISEQTGGYGYTF
V gene: TRBV6-1; J gene: TRBJ2-1; CDR3 protein: CASSEWGLAGGVGNEQFF
V gene: TRBV11-2; J gene: TRBJ2-2; CDR3 protein: CASSSGPATGELFF
V gene: TRBV27; J gene: TRBJ2-5; CDR3 protein: CASKEGNQETQYF
V gene: TRBV10-1; J gene: .; CDR3 protein: CASSEGHSYEQYF
V gene: TRBV7-2; J gene: .; CDR3 protein: CASSLVSTGDWETQYF
V gene: TRBV25-1; J gene: TRBJ2-3; CDR3 protein: CASGRSDTGTQFF
V gene: TRBV4-1; J gene: TRBJ2-5; CDR3 protein: CASQKGGAPWAYVQYF
V gene: TRBV27; J gene: TRBJ2-3; CDR3 protein: CASRRRARVSDTQYF
V gene: TRBV5-3; J gene: TRBJ2-5; CDR3 protein: CARSPPDRAKPPQETQYF
V gene: TRBV10-2; J gene: TRBJ2-5; CDR3 protein: CASNPGLAGRETQYF
V gene: TRBV27; J gene: TRBJ2-5; CDR3 protein: CASSLQIGGSGTQYF
V gene: TRBV23-1; J gene: TRBJ1-1; CDR3 protein: CASTNRGSLNTEAFF
V gene: TRBV4-1; J gene: .; CDR3 protein: CASSHSLRREGREQYF
V gene: TRBV6-1; J gene: TRBJ2-3; CDR3 protein: CASSGLAGSTGEQFF
V gene: TRBV6-1; J gene: TRBJ2-3; CDR3 protein: CASKGLGARGTDTQYF
V gene: TRBV11-2; J gene: TRBJ2-3; CDR3 protein: CASSRLAGGADTQYF
V gene: TRBV10-2; J gene: .; CDR3 protein: CAIRPGADNEQYF
V gene: TRBV14; J gene: TRBJ2-3; CDR3 protein: CASSLIVGSTDTQYF
V gene: TRBV7-3; J gene: TRBJ2-7; CDR3 protein: CASYGTSSSYEQYF